One and the same sample provided the 14 T cell receptor beta chains below, sequenced in a study of blood T cell repertoires in COVID-19. The data were produced by immunoSEQ multiplex PCR, yet TCRdb's version contains in-frame clones alone and is incomplete. The repertoire holds some 400,000 clones, with more than 70% as singletons. Sequenced material: PBMCs or T cells enriched from blood (not recorded which). The origin of the receptors is a man aged 25 to 40 who had recovered from COVID-19.

V and J are TRBV7-3 and TRBJ2-1; D is perhaps TRBD2 (5 bases). This CDR3 is 14 amino acids long. V was pared by 1 base and J by 5 bases, with 9 bases between. CDR1 and CDR2 (germline): SGHTA, FQGTGA. This CDR3 is CASSLSGPDNEQFF. The CDR3 DNA is TGTGCCAGCAGCTTAAGCGGGCCTGACAATGAGCAGTTCTTC.

This clone was seen many times. J is TRBJ1-1 and V is TRBV13, with D uncertain. V dropped 4 bases and J dropped 11 bases, with 11 bases sitting between them. The CDR3 is 11 amino acids. Germline values: CDR1 PRHDT, CDR2 FYEKMQ (reference sequence). The CDR3 is CASSSRGLAFF. CDR3 DNA sequence: TGTGCCAGCAGCTCCCGGGGATTGGCTTTCTTT.

The gene calls are TRBV9 and TRBJ2-1; 8 bases fit TRBD1. The CDR3 has 14 residues. The trim removed 2 bases at V and 9 bases at J, leaving 7 bases unmatched. Germline-derived CDR1 and CDR2 are SGDLS and YYNGEE. DNA for the CDR3: TGTGCCAGCAGCGTCAGGACAGGGATAGGTGAGCAGTTCTTC. Translated, it gives CASSVRTGIGEQFF.

CDR3 sequence: CASSLAGGGDEQFF. The DNA of the CDR3 is TGTGCCAGCTCACTAGCGGGGGGTGGCGATGAGCAGTTCTTC. The chain uses TRBV6-5 and TRBJ2-1; 12 nucleotides align to TRBD2. The CDR3 has 14 amino acids. CDR1 and CDR2 from the germline V gene are MNHEY and SVGAGI. With 8 bases clipped from V and 8 bases from J, the junction kept 7 bases outside the gene matches.

This CDR3 reads CAWSVPTANNYGYTF. CDR3 nucleotides: TGTGCCTGGAGTGTACCGACAGCTAATAACTATGGCTACACCTTC. The chain combines TRBV30 with TRBJ1-2, with a possible D match to TRBD1 (5 bases). This CDR3 has 15 residues. Trimming removed 0 bases from V and 1 base from J, with 12 bases in between. Germline V gene sequence: CDR1 GTSNPN, CDR2 SVGIG (reference sequence).

The chain recombines TRBV4-1 with TRBJ1-5, with 8 bases matching TRBD1. After removal of 6 bases from V and 1 base from J, the junction contained 11 bases not matched to a gene. Germline CDR1 is MGHRA and CDR2 is YSYEKL. The length of the CDR3 is 17 residues. The CDR3 loop reads CASRSLTGGGSNQPQHF. The CDR3 DNA is TGCGCCAGCAGGTCCCTCACAGGGGGAGGAAGCAATCAGCCCCAGCATTTT.

The genes are TRBV4-3 and TRBJ2-1; D remains unclear. This CDR3 contains 14 residues. Germline loops: CDR1 LGHNA, CDR2 YSLEER. Trimming took 0 bases from V and 6 from J, leaving 9 bases between them. The DNA of the CDR3 is TGCGCCAGCAGCCAAGATAGTAAGATCAATGAGCAGTTCTTC. It yields the protein CASSQDSKINEQFF.

V is TRBV5-6 and J is TRBJ2-7; D is uncertain. V lost 4 bases and J 3 bases, leaving 8 bases between the germline ends. CDR1 is SGHDT and CDR2 is YYEEEE in the germline V gene. This CDR3 contains 12 residues. DNA for the CDR3: TGTGCCAGCAGCCAGCGATACTACGAGCAGTACTTC. It is translated as CASSQRYYEQYF.

The chain combines TRBV7-6 with TRBJ1-1; 7 bases are shared with TRBD1. The V gene's germline CDR1 is SGHVS and CDR2 FNYEAQ. With 2 bases clipped from V and 1 base from J, the junction kept 7 bases outside the gene matches. The CDR3 runs 16 residues. CDR3 residues: CASSLRQGGGNTEAFF. The CDR3 nucleotides are TGTGCCAGCAGCTTAAGACAGGGCGGTGGGAACACTGAAGCTTTCTTT. Drawing the rest from reference TRBV7-6 and TRBJ1-1, the complete variable domain is GAGVSQSPRYKVTKRGQDVALRCDPISGHVSLYWYRQALGQGPEFLTYFNYEAQQDKSGLPNDRFSAERPEGSISTLTIQRTEQRDSAMYRCASSLRQGGGNTEAFFGQGTRLTVV.

The CDR3 DNA reads TGTGCCAGCAGCCATGATACAGGGGTGGGTTCACCCCTCCACTTT. Its translation is CASSHDTGVGSPLHF. The rearrangement joins TRBV3-1 (or the pseudogene TRBV3-2) to TRBJ1-6; 7 bases line up with TRBD1. V was pared by 3 bases and J by 9 bases, with 8 bases of the junction left unmatched. Germline assignment: CDR1 LGHDT and CDR2 YNNKEL (reference sequence). The CDR3 is 15 amino acids.

The rearrangement links TRBV11-2 to TRBJ2-1; TRBD1 aligns across 9 bases. J lost 12 bases, V lost 4 bases, and 10 bases had no gene match. Germline-derived CDR1 and CDR2 are SGHAT and FQNNGV. This CDR3 region has 14 residues. The CDR3 region is CASSSDWGQGGQFF. For the CDR3, the DNA is TGTGCCAGCAGCTCAGACTGGGGACAGGGAGGGCAGTTCTTC. The variable domain in full, completed from reference TRBV11-2 and TRBJ2-1, reads EAGVAQSPRYKIIEKRQSVAFWCNPISGHATLYWYQQILGQGPKLLIQFQNNGVVDDSQLPKDRFSAERLKGVDSTLKIQPAKLEDSAVYLCASSSDWGQGGQFFGPGTRLTVL.

This CDR3 is CASSGGTEAFF. DNA of the CDR3: TGTGCCAGCAGCGGAGGGACTGAAGCTTTCTTT. This chain links TRBV11-3 with TRBJ1-1; no clear D. The V gene lost 5 bases and the J gene lost 5 bases, with 6 bases spanning the gap. The CDR3 spans 11 residues. Germline assignment: CDR1 SGHNT and CDR2 YENEEA.

J is TRBJ2-1 and V is TRBV5-1; D is unclear. CDR1 and CDR2 (germline): SGHRS, YFSETQ. The CDR3 sequence is 15 residues long. Trimming removed 0 bases from V and 5 bases from J, with 12 bases in between. The CDR3 DNA is TGCGCCAGCAGCTTGGTACCGTCTCAGAACAATGAGCAGTTCTTC. It codes for CASSLVPSQNNEQFF.

The chain links TRBV18 to TRBJ2-2; the D is unclear. The CDR3 consists of 14 residues. V dropped 2 bases and J dropped 5 bases, with 9 bases sitting between them. Germline V CDR1 and CDR2: KGHSH, LQKENI. CDR3 nucleotides: TGTGCCAGCTCACCAGGAGCCCTGACCGGGGAGCTGTTTTTT. Translated, it gives CASSPGALTGELFF.